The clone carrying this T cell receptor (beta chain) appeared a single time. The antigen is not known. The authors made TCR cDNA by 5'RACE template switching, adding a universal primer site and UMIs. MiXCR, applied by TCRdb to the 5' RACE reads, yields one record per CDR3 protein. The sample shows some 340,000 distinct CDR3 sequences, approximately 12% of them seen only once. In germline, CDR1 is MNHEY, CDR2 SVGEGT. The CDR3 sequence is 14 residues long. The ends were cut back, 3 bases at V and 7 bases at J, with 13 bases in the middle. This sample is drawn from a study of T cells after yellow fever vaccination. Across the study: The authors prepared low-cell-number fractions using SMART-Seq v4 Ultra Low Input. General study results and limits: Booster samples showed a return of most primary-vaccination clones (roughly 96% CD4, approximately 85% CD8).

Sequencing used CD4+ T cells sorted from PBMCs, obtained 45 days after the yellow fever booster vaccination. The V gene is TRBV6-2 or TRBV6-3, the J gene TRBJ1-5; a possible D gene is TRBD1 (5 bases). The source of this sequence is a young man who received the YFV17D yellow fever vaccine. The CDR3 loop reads CASSYSRGQQPQHF. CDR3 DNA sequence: TGTGCCAGCAGTTATAGTAGGGGTCAACAGCCCCAGCATTTT.